This is a list of T cell receptor beta chains from one sample in a study of T cell responses to AZD1222 COVID-19 vaccine. Sequencing used immunoSEQ multiplex PCR; TCRdb keeps in-frame clones, though not all of them. This sample has 80,000 or so clones, with 65% to 85% found just once. This sample comprised peripheral blood, obtained on day 0 of AZD1222 vaccination. The receptors come from an adult in good health. Each CDR3 is given with its conserved first and last residue.

v_call	cdr3_aa
TRBV3-1/TRBV3-2	CASSLGLTRNTGELFF
TRBV27	CASSPRVGETQYF
TRBV13	CASSSGTGGYGYTF
TRBV9	CASSVDGSGHTGELFF
TRBV7-9	CASSPSYRSDTGELFF
TRBV13	CASSLVQGRGRDTQYF
TRBV7-9	CASSQDDSSYEQYF
TRBV6-4	CASLLTQGTKNIQYF
TRBV29-1	CSVQREGYNEQFF
TRBV19	CASNEGSNQPQHF
TRBV3-1/TRBV3-2	CASQVGSSYEQYF
TRBV11-3	CASSSLGEWGNEQFF
TRBV28	CASSSDRAGDLYEQYF
TRBV5-1	CASSLEGQDLGQPQHF
TRBV7-3	CASSPRPIDSSGELFF
TRBV7-2	CASSRDYSGNTIYF
TRBV6-5	CASSPQRRRLEAFF
TRBV7-2	CASSPAGLRNEKLFF
TRBV4-1	CASSQIRPKGNGSYGYTF
TRBV7-2	CASSFGRGFSGNTIYF
TRBV6-6	CASSYSQEASSGYTF
TRBV7-2	CASSLDRGGQKTQYF